The 17 T cell receptor beta chains listed next were all sequenced from one sample in a study of blood T cell repertoires in COVID-19. Produced via immunoSEQ multiplex PCR; TCRdb's table is partial and in-frame only. This repertoire shows about 340,000 clones, about 90% found once; its top ten account for around 3.3%. The sample taken for sequencing was peripheral blood. Source of these receptors: a woman between 18 and 30 years old who had recovered from COVID-19.

The rearrangement joins TRBV7-9 to TRBJ1-6; no clear D. Per germline, CDR1 SEHNR and CDR2 FQNEAQ (reference sequence). The CDR3 is 14 amino acids. Trimming removed 1 base at V and 6 bases at J, with 7 bases between. Written as DNA, the CDR3 is TGTGCCAGCAGCTTAGATGGCATTAATTCACCCCTCCACTTT. Protein: CASSLDGINSPLHF. The complete variable domain, with remaining parts taken from reference TRBV7-9 and TRBJ1-6, reads DTGVSQNPRHKITKRGQNVTFRCDPISEHNRLYWYRQTLGQGPEFLTYFQNEAQLEKSRLLSDRFSAERPKGSFSTLEIQRTEQGDSAMYLCASSLDGINSPLHFGNGTRLTVT.

The chain has TRBV7-9 and TRBJ2-5, with 7 nucleotides matching TRBD1. The CDR3 runs to 14 residues. The V and J ends lost 5 bases and 5 bases, in that order; junction bases with no gene match: 8. Germline-derived CDR1 and CDR2 are SEHNR and FQNEAQ (reference sequence). CDR3 in amino acids: CASSPTGLSETQYF. CDR3 nucleotide sequence: TGTGCCAGCAGCCCGACAGGGTTGTCGGAGACCCAGTACTTC.

There are a few counts of this clone. The rearrangement links TRBV7-8 to TRBJ1-6; 7 nucleotides align to TRBD1. The germline CDR1 and CDR2 sequences are SGHVS and FQNEAQ. V shed 4 bases, J shed 5 bases, and the junction held 5 bases outside the gene matches. The CDR3 loop spans 15 amino acids. The CDR3 here is CASSSPGQHNSPLHF. Written as DNA, the CDR3 is TGTGCCAGCAGCTCCCCGGGACAGCATAATTCACCCCTCCACTTT.

This sequence joins TRBV28 and TRBJ2-7, with 9 bases identical to TRBD1. Trimming cost V 2 bases and J 4 bases; bases outside gene matches: 3. This CDR3 has 14 amino acids. Looked up from germline, CDR1 is MDHEN and CDR2 is SYDVKM. The CDR3: CASSLAGTGYEQYV. CDR3 nucleotides: TGTGCCAGCAGTTTAGCCGGGACAGGGTACGAGCAGTACGTC.

The rearrangement links TRBV11-2 to TRBJ2-1; 12 bases fit TRBD2. The CDR3 consists of 15 residues. Per germline, CDR1 SGHAT and CDR2 FQNNGV. The junction had 10 bases not matched to a gene; V was cut back by 7 bases and J by 9 bases. The CDR3 bases are TGTGCCAGCACCCATCTAGCGGGAGGGTTGAGTGAGCAGTTCTTC. This gives the protein CASTHLAGGLSEQFF.

This chain connects TRBV24-1 to TRBJ1-2, with D tentatively TRBD1 (6 bases). V lost 0 bases to trimming and J lost 4 bases, with 8 bases between them. There are 14 residues in the CDR3. Germline V CDR1 and CDR2: KGHDR, SFDVKD. The CDR3 loop reads CATSDLTGTYGYTF. The CDR3 nucleotides are TGTGCCACCAGTGATTTGACAGGGACCTATGGCTACACCTTC.

The rearrangement uses TRBV10-3 and TRBJ2-2; 7 bases align to TRBD1. Germline-derived CDR1 and CDR2 are ENHRY and SYGVKD. CDR3 length: 17 amino acids. The V segment lost 4 bases and the J segment 0 bases; nucleotides outside the gene matches: 8. CDR3 nucleotides: TGTGCCATCAGTGGCAACAGGGGCGGCGCGAACACCGGGGAGCTGTTTTTT. Its translation is CAISGNRGGANTGELFF.

This chain links TRBV19 with TRBJ2-2; weak D call: TRBD1 (5 bases). CDR1 is LNHDA and CDR2 is SQIVND in the germline V gene (reference sequence). Deletions cut 5 bases from V and 1 base from J, with 17 bases between. This CDR3 comprises 17 residues. This chain's CDR3 is CASSPFVAGLNTGELFF. The DNA of the CDR3 is TGTGCCAGTAGTCCGTTCGTGGCAGGGCTGAACACCGGGGAGCTGTTTTTT.

V gene TRBV7-8 combines with J gene TRBJ2-5; a weak D match, TRBD2 (5 bases). V lost 1 base, J lost 5 bases, and 11 bases lay in between. The CDR3 runs 14 residues. The germline V gene encodes CDR1 SGHVS and CDR2 FQNEAQ. The CDR3 loop reads CASSLGPRGETQYF. The CDR3, as DNA: TGTGCCAGCAGCTTAGGACCTCGGGGTGAGACCCAGTACTTC.

The V call is TRBV6-5, the J call TRBJ1-2; D uncertain. Trimming stripped 1 base from V and 2 bases from J, with 8 bases between. CDR3 length equals 14 residues. Germline-derived CDR1 and CDR2 are MNHEY and SVGAGI. The CDR3 sequence is CASSYLRGNYGYTF. The CDR3 coding sequence is TGTGCCAGCAGTTACTTGCGGGGAAACTATGGCTACACCTTC.

V usage is TRBV19 and J usage is TRBJ1-1; D is unresolved. Between the trimmed V and J ends, which lost 5 bases and 1 base, there was a span of 8 bases. There are 13 residues in the CDR3. The germline CDR1 and CDR2 sequences are LNHDA and SQIVND (reference sequence). This CDR3 is CASSATRNTEAFF. Written as DNA, the CDR3 is TGTGCCAGTAGTGCGACTAGGAACACTGAAGCTTTCTTT.

In DNA form, the CDR3 reads TGTGCCAGCAGCCCCTTCTCGGGGGTAAGCACAGATACGCAGTATTTT. As protein: CASSPFSGVSTDTQYF. The chain recombines TRBV11-3 with TRBJ2-3, with a weak D call TRBD2 (6 bases). Germline V lookup: CDR1 SGHNT, CDR2 YENEEA. Trimming pared 5 bases from V and 0 bases from J, leaving 15 bases between. The CDR3 sequence is 16 residues long. Drawing the rest from reference TRBV11-3 and TRBJ2-3, the complete variable domain is EAGVVQSPRYKIIEKKQPVAFWCNPISGHNTLYWYLQNLGQGPELLIRYENEEAVDDSQLPKDRFSAERLKGVDSTLKIQPAELGDSAVYLCASSPFSGVSTDTQYFGPGTRLTVL.

The CDR3 loop reads CASSQDPGGVNQPQHF. CDR3 DNA sequence: TGCGCCAGCAGCCAAGATCCAGGGGGCGTCAATCAGCCCCAGCATTTT. The genes are TRBV4-3 and TRBJ1-5, with 8 bases lining up with TRBD1. The CDR3 consists of 16 residues. With 0 bases clipped from V and 3 bases from J, the junction kept 4 bases outside the gene matches. Germline V lookup: CDR1 LGHNA, CDR2 YSLEER.

The chain uses TRBV4-3 and TRBJ2-3; 14 nucleotides line up with TRBD2. The trim removed 0 bases at V and 6 bases at J, leaving 5 bases unmatched. The CDR3 loop spans 17 amino acids. Germline lookup yields CDR1 LGHNA and CDR2 YSLEER. The CDR3 sequence is CASSQDRGTSGSDTQYF. CDR3 nucleotide sequence: TGCGCCAGCAGCCAAGATCGGGGGACTAGCGGGAGTGATACGCAGTATTTT.

This clone appeared once. The rearrangement joins TRBV10-3 to TRBJ1-1; TRBD1 might be the D (5 bases). The CDR3 totals 14 residues. Germline values: CDR1 ENHRY, CDR2 SYGVKD. Trimming stripped 6 bases from V and 2 bases from J, with 13 bases between. CDR3 nucleotide sequence: TGTGCCATCAGGCTAGGGGCTGGTAACACTGAAGCTTTCTTT. The encoded protein is CAIRLGAGNTEAFF.

The chain carries TRBV5-1 and TRBJ1-1; D uncertain. The CDR3 has 13 amino acids. CDR1 is SGHRS, CDR2 YFSETQ, per germline. V lost 2 bases, J lost 2 bases, and 7 bases lay in between. The CDR3 sequence: CASSFGTNTEAFF. Written as DNA, the CDR3 is TGCGCCAGCAGCTTTGGCACAAACACTGAAGCTTTCTTT.

CDR3: CASSIVQGTEAFF. CDR3 bases: TGTGCCAGTAGTATAGTTCAGGGAACTGAAGCTTTCTTT. The J gene is TRBJ1-1, the V gene TRBV19; tentatively, D is TRBD1 (5 bases). Germline lookup yields CDR1 LNHDA and CDR2 SQIVND (reference sequence). Trimming stripped 1 base from V and 5 bases from J, with 8 bases between. The CDR3 is made up of 13 amino acids.